This record looks at one TCR beta chain sequence and its context. The protocol was immunoSEQ multiplex PCR, while the TCRdb copy is restricted to in-frame clones and leaves out a portion. The sample carries about 140,000 clones, about 79% recorded once. This specimen comes from a study of blood T cell repertoires in COVID-19. Study-wide background: Researchers got acute and convalescent COVID-19 samples from the United States, Italy and Spain.

This CDR3 is 16 amino acids long. Germline V gene lookup returns CDR1 LGHDT and CDR2 YNNKEL (reference sequence). The V and J ends lost 2 bases and 4 bases respectively, with 15 bases between them. The sequence was obtained from an elderly woman with active or convalescent COVID-19. The rearrangement links TRBV3-1 (or the pseudogene TRBV3-2) to TRBJ2-1, with a weak D call TRBD2 (7 bases). The material sequenced was peripheral blood. The CDR3 loop reads CASSQRRGGEYNEQFF. DNA for the CDR3: TGTGCCAGCAGCCAACGGAGGGGGGGGGAATACAATGAGCAGTTCTTC.